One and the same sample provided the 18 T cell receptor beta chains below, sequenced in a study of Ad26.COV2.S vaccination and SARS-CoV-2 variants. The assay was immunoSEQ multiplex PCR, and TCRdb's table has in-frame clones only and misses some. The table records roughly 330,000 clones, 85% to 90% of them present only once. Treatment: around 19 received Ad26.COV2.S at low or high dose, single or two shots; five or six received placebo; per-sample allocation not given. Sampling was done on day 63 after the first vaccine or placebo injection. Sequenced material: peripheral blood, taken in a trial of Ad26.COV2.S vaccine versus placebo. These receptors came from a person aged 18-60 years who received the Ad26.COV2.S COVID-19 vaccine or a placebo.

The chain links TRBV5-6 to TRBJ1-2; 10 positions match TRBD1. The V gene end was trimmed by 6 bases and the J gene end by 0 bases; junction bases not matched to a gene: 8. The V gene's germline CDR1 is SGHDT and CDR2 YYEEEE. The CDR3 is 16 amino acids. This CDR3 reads CASIRDRGLPNYGYTF. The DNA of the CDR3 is TGTGCCAGCATCCGGGACAGGGGACTCCCTAACTATGGCTACACCTTC.

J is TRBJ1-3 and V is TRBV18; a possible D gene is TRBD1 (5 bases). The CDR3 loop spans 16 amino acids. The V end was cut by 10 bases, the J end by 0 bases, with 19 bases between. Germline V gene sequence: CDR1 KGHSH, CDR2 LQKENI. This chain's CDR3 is CATTPTAYLSGNTIYF. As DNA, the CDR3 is TGTGCCACCACTCCGACAGCTTACCTCTCTGGAAACACCATATATTTT.

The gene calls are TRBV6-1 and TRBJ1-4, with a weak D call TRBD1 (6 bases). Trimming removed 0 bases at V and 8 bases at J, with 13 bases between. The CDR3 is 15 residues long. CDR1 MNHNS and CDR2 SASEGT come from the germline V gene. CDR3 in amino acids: CASSEAIGGMEKLFF. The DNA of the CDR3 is TGTGCCAGCAGTGAAGCTATAGGGGGGATGGAAAAACTGTTTTTT.

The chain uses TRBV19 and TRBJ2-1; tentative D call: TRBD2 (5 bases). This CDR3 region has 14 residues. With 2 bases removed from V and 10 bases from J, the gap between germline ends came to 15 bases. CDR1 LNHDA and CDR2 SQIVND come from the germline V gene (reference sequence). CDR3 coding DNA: TGTGCCAGTAGTATAAAAGGGTTCGGGGAAGAGCAGTTCTTC. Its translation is CASSIKGFGEEQFF.

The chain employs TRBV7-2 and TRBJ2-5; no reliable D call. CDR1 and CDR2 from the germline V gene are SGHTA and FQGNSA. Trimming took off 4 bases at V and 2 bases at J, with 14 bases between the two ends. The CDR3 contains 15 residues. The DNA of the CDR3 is TGTGCCAGCAGCTCCTACCGGACGGCACAAGAGACCCAGTACTTC. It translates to CASSSYRTAQETQYF.

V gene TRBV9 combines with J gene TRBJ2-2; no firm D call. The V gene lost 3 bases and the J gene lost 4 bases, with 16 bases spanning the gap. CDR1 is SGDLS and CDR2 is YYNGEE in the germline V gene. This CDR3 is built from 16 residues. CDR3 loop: CASSASLAGSTGELFF. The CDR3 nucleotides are TGTGCCAGCAGCGCATCCCTGGCCGGAAGCACCGGGGAGCTGTTTTTT.

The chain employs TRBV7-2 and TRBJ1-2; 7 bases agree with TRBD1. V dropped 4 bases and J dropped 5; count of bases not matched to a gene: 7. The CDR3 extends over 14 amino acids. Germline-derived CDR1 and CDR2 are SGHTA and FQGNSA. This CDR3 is CASSSRGGIYGYTF. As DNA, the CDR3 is TGTGCCAGCAGCTCCAGGGGGGGTATTTATGGCTACACCTTC.

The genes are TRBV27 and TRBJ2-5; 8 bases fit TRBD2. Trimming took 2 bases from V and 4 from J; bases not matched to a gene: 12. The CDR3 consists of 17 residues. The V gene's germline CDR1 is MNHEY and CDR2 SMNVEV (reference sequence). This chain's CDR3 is CASSLVGRGAFGETQYF. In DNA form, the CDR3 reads TGTGCCAGCAGTTTAGTCGGGAGGGGGGCCTTCGGAGAGACCCAGTACTTC.

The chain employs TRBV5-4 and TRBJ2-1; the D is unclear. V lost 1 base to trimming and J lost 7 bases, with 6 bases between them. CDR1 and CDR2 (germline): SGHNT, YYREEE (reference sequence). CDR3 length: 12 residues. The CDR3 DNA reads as TGTGCCAGCAGCTTGACGGAAAATGAGCAGTTCTTC. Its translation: CASSLTENEQFF.

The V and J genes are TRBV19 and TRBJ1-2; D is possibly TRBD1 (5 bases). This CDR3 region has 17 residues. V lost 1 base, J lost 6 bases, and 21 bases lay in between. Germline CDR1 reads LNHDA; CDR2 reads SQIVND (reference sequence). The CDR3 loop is CASSIVPSKGPLDGYTF. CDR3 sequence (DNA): TGTGCCAGTAGTATAGTTCCCTCTAAGGGGCCTCTGGATGGCTACACCTTC.

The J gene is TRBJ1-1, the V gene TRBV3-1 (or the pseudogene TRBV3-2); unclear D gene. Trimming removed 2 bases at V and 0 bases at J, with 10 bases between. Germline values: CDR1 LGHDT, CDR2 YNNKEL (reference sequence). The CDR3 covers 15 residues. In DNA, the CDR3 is TGTGCCAGCAGCCAATCCTCCGGCATGAACACTGAAGCTTTCTTT. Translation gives CASSQSSGMNTEAFF.

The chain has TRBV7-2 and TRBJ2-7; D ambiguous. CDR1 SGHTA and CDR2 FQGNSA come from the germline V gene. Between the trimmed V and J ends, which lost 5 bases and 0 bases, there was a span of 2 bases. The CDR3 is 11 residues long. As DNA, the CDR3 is TGTGCCAGCAGCAACTCCTACGAGCAGTACGTC. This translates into CASSNSYEQYV.

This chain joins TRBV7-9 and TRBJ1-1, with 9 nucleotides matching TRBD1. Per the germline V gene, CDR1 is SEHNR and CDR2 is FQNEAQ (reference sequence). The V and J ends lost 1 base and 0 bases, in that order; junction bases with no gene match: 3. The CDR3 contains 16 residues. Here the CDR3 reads CASSLEGTGMNTEAFF. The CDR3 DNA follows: TGTGCCAGCAGCTTAGAGGGGACAGGGATGAACACTGAAGCTTTCTTT. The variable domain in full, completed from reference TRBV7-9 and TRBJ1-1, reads DTGVSQNPRHKITKRGQNVTFRCDPISEHNRLYWYRQTLGQGPEFLTYFQNEAQLEKSRLLSDRFSAERPKGSFSTLEIQRTEQGDSAMYLCASSLEGTGMNTEAFFGQGTRLTVV.

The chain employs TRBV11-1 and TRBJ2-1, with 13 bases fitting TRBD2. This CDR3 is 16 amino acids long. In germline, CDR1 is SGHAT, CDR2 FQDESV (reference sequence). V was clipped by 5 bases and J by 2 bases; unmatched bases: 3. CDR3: CASSPGTSGTYNEQFF. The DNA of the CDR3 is TGTGCCAGCAGCCCCGGGACTAGCGGGACCTACAATGAGCAGTTCTTC. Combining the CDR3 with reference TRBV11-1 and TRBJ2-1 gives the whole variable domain EAEVAQSPRYKITEKSQAVAFWCDPISGHATLYWYRQILGQGPELLVQFQDESVVDDSQLPKDRFSAERLKGVDSTLKIQPAELGDSAMYLCASSPGTSGTYNEQFFGPGTRLTVL.

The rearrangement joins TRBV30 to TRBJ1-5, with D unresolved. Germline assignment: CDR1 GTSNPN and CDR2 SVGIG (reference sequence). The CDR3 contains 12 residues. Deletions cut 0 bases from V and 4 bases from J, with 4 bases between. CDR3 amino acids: CAWSVGNQPQHF. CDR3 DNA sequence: TGTGCCTGGAGTGTGGGAAATCAGCCCCAGCATTTT.

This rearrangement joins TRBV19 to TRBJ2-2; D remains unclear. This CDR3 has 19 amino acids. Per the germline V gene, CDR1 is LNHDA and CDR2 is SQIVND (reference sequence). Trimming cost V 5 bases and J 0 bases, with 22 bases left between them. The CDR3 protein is CASSPPFDRAASNTGELFF. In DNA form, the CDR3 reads TGTGCCAGTAGTCCCCCGTTCGACCGTGCAGCCTCGAACACCGGGGAGCTGTTTTTT.

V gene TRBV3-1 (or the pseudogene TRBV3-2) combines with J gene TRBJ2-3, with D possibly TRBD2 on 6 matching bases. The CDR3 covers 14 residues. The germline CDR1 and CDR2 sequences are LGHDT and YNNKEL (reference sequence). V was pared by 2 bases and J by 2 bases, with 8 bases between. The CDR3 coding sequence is TGTGCCAGCAGCCAATGGGACTTCACAGATACGCAGTATTTT. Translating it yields CASSQWDFTDTQYF.

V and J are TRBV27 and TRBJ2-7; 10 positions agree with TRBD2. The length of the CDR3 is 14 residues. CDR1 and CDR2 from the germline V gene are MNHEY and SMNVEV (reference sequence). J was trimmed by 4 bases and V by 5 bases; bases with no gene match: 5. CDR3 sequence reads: CASSPGTSVYEQYF. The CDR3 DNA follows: TGTGCCAGCAGTCCTGGGACTAGCGTTTACGAGCAGTACTTC.